Listed here are 25 T cell receptor beta chains from one sample, sequenced in a study of CXCR3-negative and CXCR3-positive naive CD8 T cells. Study-wide results and limits: Hydrophobicity was higher for TRB CDR3s found in CXCR3-positive naive cells than in CXCR3-negative naive cells.

The libraries of TRB cDNA were prepared using 5' RACE with UMI labels. For each CDR3 protein, TCRdb gives one entry from its re-call of the 5' RACE reads, without DNA. This sample's table has some 140,000 distinct CDR3 sequences. The antigens of these receptors remain unknown. What was sequenced was naive CXCR3+ CD8+ T cells from blood. Subset here: CD45RO-CCR7+CD27+CD95- naive CD8+ T cells expressing CXCR3 (TNR3+). These receptors originate from a human donor in good health. Some clones in this sample may be carry-over from other donors' samples.

The chain links TRBV7-9 to TRBJ2-5; the D call of TRBD1 rests on TCRdb alone, since no DNA is present to check it. There are 16 residues in the CDR3. The V gene's germline CDR1 is SEHNR and CDR2 FQNEAQ (reference sequence). CDR3 residues: CASSASVGGGRETQYF.

The gene calls are TRBV12-3 or TRBV12-4 and TRBJ2-7; TCRdb reports TRBD2, a call that lacks DNA to check it against. The CDR3 sequence is 12 residues long. The CDR3 region is CASSLPAEEQYF.

This chain connects TRBV20-1 to TRBJ2-7; TCRdb names TRBD2, which stays unverified in the absence of DNA. Germline V gene lookup returns CDR1 DFQATT and CDR2 SNEGSKA (reference sequence). The CDR3 runs 16 residues. The CDR3: CSARSPSVISSYEQYF.

The chain uses TRBV5-6 and TRBJ1-2. CDR1 is SGHDT, CDR2 YYEEEE, per germline. CDR3 length: 12 amino acids. The CDR3 here is CASSLDAYGYTF. Together with reference TRBV5-6 and TRBJ1-2, the CDR3 gives the full variable domain: DAGVTQSPTHLIKTRGQQVTLRCSPKSGHDTVSWYQQALGQGPQFIFQYYEEEERQRGNFPDRFSGHQFPNYSSELNVNALLLGDSALYLCASSLDAYGYTFGSGTRLTVV.

The genes are TRBV7-9 and TRBJ2-2; the D gene TCRdb calls, TRBD1, cannot be checked with no DNA. CDR3 length: 16 residues. Germline CDR1 reads SEHNR; CDR2 reads FQNEAQ (reference sequence). The CDR3: CASSLLQGSPTGELFF. Full variable domain (remainder filled in from reference TRBV7-9 and TRBJ2-2): DTGVSQNPRHKITKRGQNVTFRCDPISEHNRLYWYRQTLGQGPEFLTYFQNEAQLEKSRLLSDRFSAERPKGSFSTLEIQRTEQGDSAMYLCASSLLQGSPTGELFFGEGSRLTVL.

The chain recombines TRBV28 with TRBJ1-2; TCRdb outputs TRBD1, but without DNA this stays unchecked. CDR1 and CDR2 (germline): MDHEN, SYDVKM. The CDR3 runs 14 residues. Here the CDR3 reads CASSLSGEWDGYTF.

The genes are TRBV27 and TRBJ1-1; the TRBD1 assignment by TCRdb is unverifiable without DNA. This CDR3 contains 15 residues. Per germline, CDR1 MNHEY and CDR2 SMNVEV (reference sequence). The CDR3 reads CASREYTGGVTEAFF.

The chain combines TRBV7-3 with TRBJ2-1; the D call from TCRdb, TRBD2, cannot be confirmed without DNA. Germline V CDR1 and CDR2: SGHTA, FQGTGA. The length of the CDR3 is 16 residues. This CDR3 reads CASSAATSVGGREQFF.

The rearrangement uses TRBV11-2 and TRBJ1-1; TCRdb selects TRBD1, and the lack of DNA leaves this call unchecked. The CDR3 spans 15 residues. Germline V lookup: CDR1 SGHAT, CDR2 FQNNGV. CDR3: CASSLSFRANTEAFF.

The chain uses TRBV29-1 and TRBJ1-5; there is no DNA to check the TCRdb D call of TRBD1. This CDR3 has 14 amino acids. The germline V gene has CDR1 SQVTM and CDR2 ANQGSEA. This chain's CDR3 is CSVDSQGDNQPQHF.

The rearrangement links TRBV15 to TRBJ1-4. CDR3 size: 14 residues. The germline V gene has CDR1 LNHNV and CDR2 YYDKDF (reference sequence). The CDR3 spells CATSAYRGNEKLFF.

CDR3 amino acids: CASSLQGYNEQFF. This chain links TRBV11-2 with TRBJ2-1; absent DNA, TCRdb's TRBD1 call cannot be checked. Germline loops: CDR1 SGHAT, CDR2 FQNNGV. There are 13 residues in the CDR3. The complete variable domain, with remaining parts taken from reference TRBV11-2 and TRBJ2-1, reads EAGVAQSPRYKIIEKRQSVAFWCNPISGHATLYWYQQILGQGPKLLIQFQNNGVVDDSQLPKDRFSAERLKGVDSTLKIQPAKLEDSAVYLCASSLQGYNEQFFGPGTRLTVL.

The CDR3 is CASSSSWGGQPQHF. The chain combines TRBV7-9 with TRBJ1-5; without DNA, the TCRdb call of TRBD1 cannot be checked. Per the germline V gene, CDR1 is SEHNR and CDR2 is FQNEAQ (reference sequence). This CDR3 is built from 14 residues.

The chain is built from TRBV5-6 and TRBJ2-7; the D call of TRBD1 rests on TCRdb alone, since no DNA is present to check it. This CDR3 is 15 amino acids long. Per the germline V gene, CDR1 is SGHDT and CDR2 is YYEEEE. The CDR3 loop reads CASSAPGTGLFGQYF. The full variable domain, its missing parts supplied by reference TRBV5-6 and TRBJ2-7, is DAGVTQSPTHLIKTRGQQVTLRCSPKSGHDTVSWYQQALGQGPQFIFQYYEEEERQRGNFPDRFSGHQFPNYSSELNVNALLLGDSALYLCASSAPGTGLFGQYFGPGTRLTVT.

The chain has TRBV4-2 and TRBJ2-5; the TCRdb call, TRBD2, lacks DNA for checking. Per the germline V gene, CDR1 is LGHNA and CDR2 is YNFKEQ. The CDR3 consists of 18 residues. CDR3 loop: CASSQGGTSGGQQETQYF.

This rearrangement joins TRBV4-3 to TRBJ2-7; TCRdb calls TRBD1, which cannot be checked without DNA. This CDR3 has 17 residues. CDR1 is LGHNA, CDR2 YSLEER, per germline. The CDR3 spells CASSQDGGGQGLYEQYF.

The chain recombines TRBV4-1 with TRBJ2-3; TCRdb's D call, TRBD1, is unchecked because there is no DNA. This CDR3 is built from 20 residues. Germline CDR1 reads MGHRA; CDR2 reads YSYEKL. The CDR3: CASSQEPPAGALSSTDTQYF.

J is TRBJ2-6 and V is TRBV23-1; the TCRdb D gene call, TRBD1, has no DNA to confirm it. TRBV23-1 is assigned to the ORF class and has an uncertain function. CDR3 size: 19 residues. This CDR3 reads CASSLWTGILSSGANVLTF.

The CDR3 loop is CASSQSAYEQYF. This rearrangement joins TRBV23-1 to TRBJ2-7. TRBV23-1 carries the ORF label, with uncertain function. CDR3 length: 12 amino acids.

V usage is TRBV29-1 and J usage is TRBJ2-2. Germline CDR1 and CDR2: SQVTM and ANQGSEA. The length of the CDR3 is 13 residues. The CDR3 loop reads CSVVGSNTGELFF.

The V call is TRBV4-3, the J call TRBJ2-7; TCRdb lists TRBD1, though no DNA is available to test this call. From germline, CDR1 is LGHNA and CDR2 YSLEER. CDR3 length equals 14 residues. CDR3 amino acids: CASSQGRRGHEQYF.

The chain carries TRBV4-3 and TRBJ2-3; TCRdb selects TRBD1, and the lack of DNA leaves this call unchecked. The CDR3 has 15 residues. The germline CDR1 and CDR2 sequences are LGHNA and YSLEER. CDR3 loop: CASSHWDKDTDTQYF.

The gene calls are TRBV29-1 and TRBJ1-4. Germline V gives CDR1 SQVTM, CDR2 ANQGSEA. The CDR3 is made up of 11 amino acids. The CDR3 is CSVGGNEKLFF.

The chain carries TRBV7-2 and TRBJ2-5; the TRBD1 assignment by TCRdb is unverifiable without DNA. The CDR3 covers 13 residues. CDR1 and CDR2 from the germline V gene are SGHTA and FQGNSA. CDR3: CATRQTGEETQYF.

The J gene is TRBJ2-7, the V gene TRBV29-1; TCRdb returns TRBD1, unconfirmable since there is no DNA. The CDR3 extends over 14 amino acids. CDR1 is SQVTM, CDR2 ANQGSEA, per germline. The CDR3: CSVEPTGDSYEQYF.